Below are 20 T cell receptor beta chains sequenced from a single sample in a study of cytomegalovirus exposure and HLA in healthy donors. PCR used 60 Vbeta primers and 13 Jbeta primers. TCRdb keeps only in-frame clones here, not all; method: immunoSEQ multiplex PCR. The sample lists approximately 160,000 clones, 65% to 85% occurring once. The specimen was PBMCs. The receptors shown here come from a woman between 50 and 59 years old in good health and CMV-seropositive.

The CDR3 spells CASSPRDSYNSPLHF. As DNA, the CDR3 is TGCGCCAGCAGCCCCCGGGACAGCTATAATTCACCCCTCCACTTT. The genes are TRBV5-1 and TRBJ1-6; 7 nucleotides align to TRBD1. Germline CDR1 and CDR2: SGHRS and YFSETQ. This CDR3 contains 15 residues. Trimming cost V 4 bases and J 3 bases; bases outside gene matches: 4.

The CDR3 region is CASSQGRDMKAFF. Here the CDR3 DNA reads TGCGCCAGCAGCCAAGGCAGGGACATGAAAGCTTTCTTT. The rearrangement uses TRBV4-3 and TRBJ1-1, with TRBD1 as a possible D gene (6 bases). The CDR3 is 13 residues long. With 1 base removed from V and 9 bases from J, the gap between germline ends came to 12 bases. Germline CDR1 and CDR2: LGHNA and YSLEER.

V is TRBV18 and J is TRBJ1-1, with D unclear. Trimming stripped 3 bases from V and 2 bases from J, with 10 bases between. The CDR3 runs to 14 residues. The germline CDR1 and CDR2 sequences are KGHSH and LQKENI. In DNA, the CDR3 is TGTGCCAGCTCACCCAGTGGCGGAAACACTGAAGCTTTCTTT. Protein: CASSPSGGNTEAFF. Based on the CDR3 plus reference TRBV18 and TRBJ1-1, the full variable domain is NAGVMQNPRHLVRRRGQEARLRCSPMKGHSHVYWYRQLPEEGLKFMVYLQKENIIDESGMPKERFSAEFPKEGPSILRIQQVVRGDSAAYFCASSPSGGNTEAFFGQGTRLTVV.

The chain has TRBV11-2 and TRBJ2-7; TRBD1 matches 7 bases. The V segment lost 5 bases and the J segment 2 bases; nucleotides outside the gene matches: 9. Per germline, CDR1 SGHAT and CDR2 FQNNGV. This CDR3 is 15 amino acids long. CDR3 residues: CASSPVRDRAYEQYF. The CDR3 region has the DNA TGTGCCAGCAGCCCCGTCCGGGACAGAGCCTACGAGCAGTACTTC.

J is TRBJ2-3 and V is TRBV30; D not resolved. Trimming pared 4 bases from V and 0 bases from J, leaving 8 bases between. The CDR3 sequence is 13 residues long. The germline gives CDR1 GTSNPN, CDR2 SVGIG (reference sequence). This CDR3 reads CAWKPSSTDTQYF. CDR3 nucleotide sequence: TGTGCCTGGAAGCCTTCTAGCACAGATACGCAGTATTTT.

The CDR3, as DNA: TGTGCCAGCTGGGGGACAGGGTCCTACGAGCAGTACTTC. Translating gives CASWGTGSYEQYF. The chain combines TRBV6-5 with TRBJ2-7, with 9 bases aligning to TRBD1. Trimming at V came to 8 bases and at J to 1 base, leaving 3 bases not matched to a gene. Germline V gene lookup returns CDR1 MNHEY and CDR2 SVGAGI. This CDR3 is 13 amino acids long.

This clone was seen once. The chain carries TRBV15 and TRBJ1-2; D is ambiguous. This CDR3 is 16 amino acids long. The V gene lost 0 bases and the J gene lost 2 bases, with 13 bases spanning the gap. CDR1 is LNHNV, CDR2 YYDKDF, per germline (reference sequence). The DNA of the CDR3 is TGTGCCACCAGCAGAGATCAGTTGCGGGGAAACTATGGCTACACCTTC. Protein: CATSRDQLRGNYGYTF.

J is TRBJ1-1 and V is TRBV30, with a tentative D call TRBD1 (5 bases). Germline CDR1 GTSNPN, CDR2 SVGIG (reference sequence). V shed 7 bases and J shed 3 bases, with 9 bases lying between them. The CDR3 length is 11 residues. The CDR3 is CAFQGYTEAFF. The CDR3 DNA sequence: TGTGCCTTCCAGGGCTACACTGAAGCTTTCTTT.

The rearrangement uses TRBV18 and TRBJ1-1; 7 nucleotides line up with TRBD1. The CDR3 consists of 14 residues. Germline CDR1 is KGHSH and CDR2 is LQKENI. V shed 4 bases and J 4 bases; nucleotides not matched to a gene: 6. The CDR3 DNA reads TGTGCCAGCTCACTTAAGGACAGGCCCACTGAAGCTTTCTTT. Translated: CASSLKDRPTEAFF.

The chain has TRBV27 and TRBJ1-1; possible D gene TRBD1, 6 bases. Germline assignment: CDR1 MNHEY and CDR2 SMNVEV (reference sequence). V lost 2 bases to trimming and J lost 0 bases, with 10 bases between them. The CDR3 has 15 amino acids. CDR3 nucleotide sequence: TGTGCCAGCAGTTTAGACGGGACATTGAACACTGAAGCTTTCTTT. It is translated as CASSLDGTLNTEAFF.

The chain has TRBV5-1 and TRBJ2-3, with 7 bases identical to TRBD1. This CDR3 has 16 amino acids. J gave up 5 bases and V 4 bases, and 13 bases lay outside the gene matches. The germline V gene encodes CDR1 SGHRS and CDR2 YFSETQ. This CDR3 reads CASSRSGTARGDTQYF. CDR3 nucleotide sequence: TGCGCCAGCAGCAGGTCCGGGACAGCCAGGGGAGATACGCAGTATTTT.

The chain is built from TRBV19 and TRBJ2-1; 7 bases are shared with TRBD1. Germline CDR1 and CDR2: LNHDA and SQIVND (reference sequence). J lost 7 bases, V lost 3 bases, and 6 bases had no gene match. This CDR3 comprises 14 residues. The CDR3 sequence is CASSISDRKNEQFF. DNA for the CDR3: TGTGCCAGTAGTATCTCGGACAGGAAGAATGAGCAGTTCTTC.

The chain has TRBV6-5 and TRBJ2-5; 7 bases map to TRBD2. The CDR3 runs 14 residues. V gave up 4 bases and J gave up 5 bases; unmatched junction bases: 7. From germline, CDR1 is MNHEY and CDR2 SVGAGI. The CDR3 DNA sequence: TGTGCCAGCAGTTCAGTCAGGGAGGGGGAGACCCAGTACTTC. Translating gives CASSSVREGETQYF.

This chain connects TRBV2 to TRBJ2-1; the D gene is possibly TRBD2 (5 bases). This CDR3 spans 11 amino acids. Per germline, CDR1 SNHLY and CDR2 FYNNEI. V lost 7 bases to trimming and J lost 8 bases, with 9 bases between them. This chain's CDR3 is CASTGYDEQFF. The CDR3 DNA reads as TGTGCCAGCACGGGGTACGATGAGCAGTTCTTC.

The chain employs TRBV30 and TRBJ1-3; 9 nucleotides align to TRBD1. The CDR3 has 17 amino acids. The ends lost 4 bases at V and 0 bases at J; junction bases unmatched: 10. From germline, CDR1 is GTSNPN and CDR2 SVGIG (reference sequence). The CDR3 DNA reads as TGTGCCTGGACCCGGGACAGGGTTCGACTCTCTGGAAACACCATATATTTT. Translation: CAWTRDRVRLSGNTIYF.

Turning to this clone: The germline gene is not matched at one end of the junction; a read error may be the cause. CDR3 DNA sequence: TGTGCCAGCAGCTTCCTCCCCGGACAGGCCTCTGGGGCCAACGGCCTGACTTTC. It codes for CASSFLPGQASGANGLTF. This rearrangement joins TRBV7-8 to TRBJ2-6, with 7 nucleotides matching TRBD1. The CDR3 totals 18 residues. CDR1 is SGHVS, CDR2 FQNEAQ, per germline.

In DNA, the CDR3 is TGTGCCAGCAGTCAAAAACTTGGGAGTTACAATGAGCAGTTCTTC. The encoded protein is CASSQKLGSYNEQFF. The chain employs TRBV27 and TRBJ2-1; tentative D call: TRBD2 (5 bases). Germline V gives CDR1 MNHEY, CDR2 SMNVEV (reference sequence). The germline V and J ends were trimmed by 5 bases and 4 bases, with 15 bases remaining between them. The CDR3 is made up of 15 amino acids.

The chain recombines TRBV4-1 with TRBJ2-3; 8 bases match TRBD1. Germline V gene data show CDR1 as MGHRA and CDR2 as YSYEKL. This CDR3 comprises 17 residues. J was trimmed by 1 base and V by 1 base; bases with no gene match: 7. The CDR3 spells CASSQGGETGGTDTQYF. In DNA, the CDR3 is TGCGCCAGCAGCCAAGGGGGTGAGACAGGGGGCACAGATACGCAGTATTTT.

This chain joins TRBV4-2 and TRBJ2-5; 7 nucleotides agree with TRBD2. The J call may be incorrect, as the DNA end agrees better with TRBJ2-7. CDR3 size: 13 residues. The germline CDR1 and CDR2 sequences are LGHNA and YNFKEQ. The chain's CDR3 is CASSQGLFHEQYF. The CDR3 coding sequence is TGTGCCAGCAGCCAGGGACTATTCCACGAGCAGTACTTC.

The chain combines TRBV28 with TRBJ2-1; TRBD2 matches at 16 bases. CDR3 size: 17 residues. The germline CDR1 and CDR2 sequences are MDHEN and SYDVKM. Trimming at V came to 8 bases and at J to 6 bases, leaving 10 bases not matched to a gene. CDR3 sequence reads: CASREAGLAGGSNEQFF. In DNA form, the CDR3 reads TGTGCCAGCCGTGAGGCGGGACTAGCGGGAGGGTCCAATGAGCAGTTCTTC. Full variable domain (outside the CDR3, taken from reference TRBV28 and TRBJ2-1): DVKVTQSSRYLVKRTGEKVFLECVQDMDHENMFWYRQDPGLGLRLIYFSYDVKMKEKGDIPEGYSVSREKKERFSLILESASTNQTSMYLCASREAGLAGGSNEQFFGPGTRLTVL.